A single sample is the source of the 8 T cell receptor beta chains below, sequenced in a study of monozygotic twins with inflammatory bowel disease. Reprocessing the 5' RACE reads, TCRdb reports a single entry for every CDR3 protein and omits DNA. Reported are a few hundred thousand distinct CDR3 sequences; the ten largest clones contain 1.5% to 2%. The sample taken for sequencing was blood. All receptors come from a human donor with ulcerative colitis or Crohn's disease, or a healthy co-twin of an affected twin (not recorded which).

V usage is TRBV7-2 and J usage is TRBJ2-3. The CDR3 runs to 17 residues. CDR1 is SGHTA, CDR2 FQGNSA, per germline. CDR3 in amino acids: CASSLILELTHTDTQYF.

This sequence joins TRBV6-4 and TRBJ2-2; TCRdb's D call of TRBD1 is untestable without DNA. CDR1 and CDR2 (germline): MRHNA, SNTAGT. The CDR3 has 14 residues. CDR3 protein: CASSETGEAGELFF.

The genes are TRBV11-1 and TRBJ2-3; there is no DNA to check the TCRdb D call of TRBD1. The CDR3 is 19 residues long. Germline V lookup: CDR1 SGHAT, CDR2 FQDESV (reference sequence). The chain's CDR3 is CASSSPNSPGQIYTDTQYF. The full variable domain, rest sourced from reference TRBV11-1 and TRBJ2-3, is EAEVAQSPRYKITEKSQAVAFWCDPISGHATLYWYRQILGQGPELLVQFQDESVVDDSQLPKDRFSAERLKGVDSTLKIQPAELGDSAMYLCASSSPNSPGQIYTDTQYFGPGTRLTVL.

The chain uses TRBV7-8 and TRBJ2-3; absent DNA, TCRdb's TRBD1 call cannot be checked. CDR1 and CDR2 (germline): SGHVS, FQNEAQ. This CDR3 contains 16 residues. CDR3 sequence: CASSLGQGASADTQYF.

The chain couples TRBV5-6 to TRBJ2-7. The CDR3 extends over 13 amino acids. Germline lookup yields CDR1 SGHDT and CDR2 YYEEEE. CDR3 residues: CASSVRGAYEQYF.

V is TRBV20-1 and J is TRBJ2-3. Germline CDR1 is DFQATT and CDR2 is SNEGSKA (reference sequence). This CDR3 spans 11 amino acids. This CDR3 reads CSASGADTQYF.

This chain joins TRBV7-6 and TRBJ1-1; the TRBD1 assignment by TCRdb is unverifiable without DNA. Germline assignment: CDR1 SGHVS and CDR2 FNYEAQ. The CDR3 loop spans 14 amino acids. The CDR3 reads CASSLDGGDTEAFF.

This chain links TRBV10-3 with TRBJ1-6; TCRdb lists TRBD1, though no DNA is available to test this call. In germline, CDR1 is ENHRY, CDR2 SYGVKD. The CDR3 runs 14 residues. Here the CDR3 reads CAISPGQDNSPLHF.